This T cell receptor (beta chain) came from a study of T cell responses to AZD1222 COVID-19 vaccine. The method was immunoSEQ multiplex PCR; TCRdb's version includes in-frame clones alone and lacks a portion of them. The sample contains more than 150,000 clones, 94% of which appear only once. The clonotype was recovered from an adult who received the AZD1222 COVID-19 vaccine. The sequences come from peripheral blood, collected 28 days after the second AZD1222 dose.

This chain's CDR3 is CASSTNPETGLAGELFF. CDR3 nucleotide sequence: TGTGCCAGCAGCACCAACCCCGAGACAGGGTTGGCCGGGGAGCTGTTTTTT. J is TRBJ2-2 and V is TRBV9; 7 nucleotides align to TRBD1. J lost 6 bases, V lost 4 bases, and 15 bases had no gene match. The length of the CDR3 is 17 residues. CDR1 is SGDLS and CDR2 is YYNGEE in the germline V gene. Based on the CDR3 plus reference TRBV9 and TRBJ2-2, the full variable domain is DSGVTQTPKHLITATGQRVTLRCSPRSGDLSVYWYQQSLDQGLQFLIQYYNGEERAKGNILERFSAQQFPDLHSELNLSSLELGDSALYFCASSTNPETGLAGELFFGEGSRLTVL.